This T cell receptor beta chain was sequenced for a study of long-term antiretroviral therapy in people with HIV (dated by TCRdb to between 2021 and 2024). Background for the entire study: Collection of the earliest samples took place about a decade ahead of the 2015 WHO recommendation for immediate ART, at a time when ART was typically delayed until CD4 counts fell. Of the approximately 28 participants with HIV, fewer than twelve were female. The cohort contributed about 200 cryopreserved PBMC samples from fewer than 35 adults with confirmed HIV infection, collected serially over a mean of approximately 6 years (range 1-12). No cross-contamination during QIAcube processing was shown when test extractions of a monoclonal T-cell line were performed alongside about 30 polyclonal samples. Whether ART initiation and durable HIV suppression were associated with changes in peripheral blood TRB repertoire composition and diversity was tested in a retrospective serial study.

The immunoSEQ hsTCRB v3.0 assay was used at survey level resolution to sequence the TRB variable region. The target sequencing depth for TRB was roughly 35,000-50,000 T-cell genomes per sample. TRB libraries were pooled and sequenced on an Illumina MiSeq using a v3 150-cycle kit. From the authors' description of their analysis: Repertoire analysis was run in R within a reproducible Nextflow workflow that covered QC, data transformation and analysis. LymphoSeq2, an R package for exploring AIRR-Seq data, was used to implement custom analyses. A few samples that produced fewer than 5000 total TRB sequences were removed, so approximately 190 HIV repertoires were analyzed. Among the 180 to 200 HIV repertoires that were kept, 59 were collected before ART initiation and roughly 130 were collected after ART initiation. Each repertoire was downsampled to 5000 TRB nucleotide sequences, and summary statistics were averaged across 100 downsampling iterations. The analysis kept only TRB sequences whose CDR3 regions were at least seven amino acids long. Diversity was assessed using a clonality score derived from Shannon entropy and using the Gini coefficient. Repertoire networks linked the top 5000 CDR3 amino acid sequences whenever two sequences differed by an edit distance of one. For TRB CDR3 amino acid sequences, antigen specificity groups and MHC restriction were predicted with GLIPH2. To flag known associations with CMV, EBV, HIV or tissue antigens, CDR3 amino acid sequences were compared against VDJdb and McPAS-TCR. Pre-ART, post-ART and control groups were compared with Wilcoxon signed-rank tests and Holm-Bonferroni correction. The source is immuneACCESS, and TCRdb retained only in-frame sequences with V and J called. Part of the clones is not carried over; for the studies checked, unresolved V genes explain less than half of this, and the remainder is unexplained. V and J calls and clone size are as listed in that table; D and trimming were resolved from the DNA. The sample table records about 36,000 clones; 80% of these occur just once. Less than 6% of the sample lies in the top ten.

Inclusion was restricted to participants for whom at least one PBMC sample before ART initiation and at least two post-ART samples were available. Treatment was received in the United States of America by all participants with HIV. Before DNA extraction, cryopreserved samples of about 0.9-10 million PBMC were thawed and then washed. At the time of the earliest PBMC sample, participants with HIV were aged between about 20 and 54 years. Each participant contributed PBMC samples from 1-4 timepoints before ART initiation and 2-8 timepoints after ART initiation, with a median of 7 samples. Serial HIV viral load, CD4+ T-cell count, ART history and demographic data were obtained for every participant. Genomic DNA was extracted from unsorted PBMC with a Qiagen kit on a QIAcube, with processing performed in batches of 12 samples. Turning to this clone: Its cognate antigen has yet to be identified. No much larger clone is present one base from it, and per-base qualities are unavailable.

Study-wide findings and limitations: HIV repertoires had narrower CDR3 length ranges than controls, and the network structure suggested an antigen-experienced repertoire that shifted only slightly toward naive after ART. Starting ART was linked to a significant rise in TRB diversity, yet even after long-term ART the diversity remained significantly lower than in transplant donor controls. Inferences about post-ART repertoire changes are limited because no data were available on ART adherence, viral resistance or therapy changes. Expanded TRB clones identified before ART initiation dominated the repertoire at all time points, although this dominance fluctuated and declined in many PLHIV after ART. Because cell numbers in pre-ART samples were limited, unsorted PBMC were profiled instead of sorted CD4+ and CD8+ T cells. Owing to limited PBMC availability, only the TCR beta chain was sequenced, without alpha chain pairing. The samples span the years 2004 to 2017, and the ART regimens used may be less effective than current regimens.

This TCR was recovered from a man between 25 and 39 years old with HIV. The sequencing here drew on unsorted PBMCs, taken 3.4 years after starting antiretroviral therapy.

The DNA sequence follows: TGTGCCAGCAGCTTAGAACTTTGGGCCTACGAGCAGTACTTC. Translation gives CASSLELWAYEQYF. This receptor chain uses TRBV7-2 and TRBJ2-7; too little of a D gene remains to name it. The CDR3 runs 14 residues from the cysteine to the phenylalanine. Only the CDR3 region is kept as DNA, spanning 42 bases read in frame from base 1. V is cut by 1 base and J by 2 bases, and the space between the germline ends is 9 bases. The germline V gene supplies CDR1 SGHTA and CDR2 FQGNSA.